The table lists the clone carrying this T cell receptor beta chain with a count of one. Germline-derived CDR1 and CDR2 are SGHKS and YYEKEE (reference sequence). This CDR3 is 11 amino acids long. The ends were cut back, 4 bases at V and 5 bases at J, with 7 bases in the middle. The data stem from a study of blood T cell repertoires in COVID-19. The overall study: Samples came from the United States, Italy and Spain, spanning acute and convalescent COVID-19. Sources were T cells, B-cell-depleted T cells, or PBMCs; the material itself was cDNA or gDNA.

Sequencing was performed with immunoSEQ multiplex PCR; in TCRdb, only in-frame clones are kept and a portion is missing. The table has 300,000 or so clones, about 87% seen once. The chain joins TRBV5-5 to TRBJ2-7; D is ambiguous. Sequenced sample: peripheral blood. The receptor was isolated from a woman between 40 and 50 years old with acute or convalescent COVID-19. Here the CDR3 reads CASSLVDEQYV. In nucleotides, the CDR3 is TGTGCCAGCAGCCTGGTCGACGAGCAGTACGTC.